This TCR beta chain was observed in a study of beta chain features in type 1 diabetes. This clone has a handful of counts. Its matching antigen is unknown. At the DNA level, this CDR3 is encoded by other sequences in the same sample as well. V lost 2 bases to trimming and J lost 4 bases; unmatched junction nucleotides: 3. CDR1 and CDR2 from the germline V gene are SGHRS and YFSETQ. This CDR3 is 14 amino acids long. Overall study findings and caveats: Individuals with type 1 diabetes displayed fewer insertions and more deletions at VDJ junctions. TCRB repertoires of naive, central memory and Treg cells appeared more similar among patients than among healthy donors. Type 1 diabetes patients showed a moderate but significant shortening of TCRB CDR3s in all four CD4+ subsets. High-TCR-expressing cells could be over-represented by cDNA sequencing.

Sequencing targeted expressed TCRB transcripts, as all isolated RNA had been reverse transcribed. The method was immunoSEQ multiplex PCR; TCRdb's version includes in-frame clones alone and lacks a portion of them. The sample lists roughly 300,000 clones, approximately 9.7% occurring once. This clonotype was obtained from a man aged 30 to 45 with type 1 diabetes. The sample taken for sequencing was central memory CD4+ T cells from blood. The chain has TRBV5-1 and TRBJ2-3, with TRBD2 identical over 8 bases. The CDR3 coding sequence is TGCGCCAGCAGCTTCAGCGGGGGCGCAGATACGCAGTATTTT. As protein: CASSFSGGADTQYF.